This record covers a single TCR beta chain. Its antigen is currently unknown. Splitting of each subset's genomic DNA was done evenly across several immunoSEQ plates. 150 to 250 ng DNA, approximately 30,000 T cell genomes, went into each sorted-subset replicate PCR. Only in-frame clones appear in the TCRdb table, and some are missing; sequencing was by immunoSEQ multiplex PCR. The sample holds 550,000 to 700,000 clones; roughly 73% are singletons and the top ten take about 1.8%. This CDR3 is 15 amino acids long. V was trimmed by 2 bases and J by 0 bases, leaving 9 bases between them. CDR1 SGDLS and CDR2 YYNGEE come from the germline V gene. This entry is derived from a study of shared clonotypes between healthy human individuals. Study results and limitations: Sequencing of the sorted subsets was shown by rarefaction to be incomplete despite large depth.

The chain recombines TRBV9 with TRBJ1-3; weak D call: TRBD1 (5 bases). The sequence derives from a woman younger than 45 in good health. The source material was memory CD4+ T cells sorted from blood. Documented subset: CD45RA-negative fraction. CDR3 loop: CASSVAGASGNTIYF. DNA for the CDR3: TGTGCCAGCAGCGTCGCCGGGGCCTCTGGAAACACCATATATTTT.